The T cell receptor (beta chain) described here comes from a study of blood T cell repertoires in COVID-19. Study-level information: Collection of acute and convalescent COVID-19 samples took place in the United States, Italy and Spain. PBMCs, B-cell-depleted T cells, or T cells provided the cDNA or gDNA that made up the material.

Clones were read by immunoSEQ multiplex PCR, and TCRdb kept only the in-frame ones, dropping some. This sample has 130,000 or so clones, with approximately 80% found just once. The clonotype originates from a man between 45 and 60 years old with acute or convalescent COVID-19. The sample comprised peripheral blood.

This CDR3 is CASSALSGGGLLNTGELFF. CDR3 bases: TGTGCCAGCAGTGCCCTGAGTGGCGGGGGGCTTTTGAACACCGGGGAGCTGTTTTTT. This chain connects TRBV6-1 to TRBJ2-2; 8 bases match TRBD2. The CDR3 contains 19 residues. Trimming removed 4 bases from V and 1 base from J; junction bases left unmatched: 14. CDR1 and CDR2 from the germline V gene are MNHNS and SASEGT.